This TCR beta chain originates from a study of T cells in localized non-small cell lung cancer. TCRdb keeps only in-frame clones here, not all; method: immunoSEQ multiplex PCR. The profile shows about 41,000 clones, 88% of them singletons. V was clipped by 5 bases and J by 6 bases; unmatched bases: 9. The CDR3 consists of 14 residues. The germline CDR1 and CDR2 sequences are SQVTM and ANQGSEA. With respect to this clone: Its matching antigen is unknown.

Overall study results and limits: T cell clonality was highest in uninvolved adjacent lung, above tumor. It remains possible that heterogeneity exists, since only one tumor region was sequenced. Out of the top 100 tumor clones, a median approximately 50 were seen in adjacent lung.

The chain carries TRBV29-1 and TRBJ2-7, with TRBD1 matching 11 bases. The sequences come from peripheral blood, collected before any cancer treatment. The TCR comes from an older female donor with stage I squamous cell lung carcinoma. Here the CDR3 DNA reads TGCAGCGTTCGTACTACCGGGACAGGGGGCGAGCAGTACTTC. Amino acids: CSVRTTGTGGEQYF.